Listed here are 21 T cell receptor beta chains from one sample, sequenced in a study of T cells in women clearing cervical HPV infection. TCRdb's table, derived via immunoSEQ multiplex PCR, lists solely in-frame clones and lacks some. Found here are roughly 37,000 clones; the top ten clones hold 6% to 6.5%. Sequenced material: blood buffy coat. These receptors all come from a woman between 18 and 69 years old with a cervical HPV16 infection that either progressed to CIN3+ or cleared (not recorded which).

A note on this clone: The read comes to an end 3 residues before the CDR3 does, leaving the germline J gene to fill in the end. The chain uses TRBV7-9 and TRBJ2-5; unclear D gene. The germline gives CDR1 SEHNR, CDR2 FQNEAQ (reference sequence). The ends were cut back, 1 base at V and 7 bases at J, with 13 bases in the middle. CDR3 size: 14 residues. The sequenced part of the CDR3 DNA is TGTGCCAGCAGCTTAGGTAGTTTTGCCGGGACC. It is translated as CASSLGSFAGT. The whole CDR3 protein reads CASSLGSFAGTQYF.

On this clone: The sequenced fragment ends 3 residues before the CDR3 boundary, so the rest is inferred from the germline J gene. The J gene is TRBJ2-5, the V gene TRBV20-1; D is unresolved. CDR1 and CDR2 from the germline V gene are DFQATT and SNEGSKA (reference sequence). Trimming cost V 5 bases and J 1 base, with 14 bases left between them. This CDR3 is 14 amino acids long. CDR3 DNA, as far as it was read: TGCAGTGCTTGTATCAGGCCCCCCCAAGAGACC. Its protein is CSACIRPPQET. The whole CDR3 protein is CSACIRPPQETQYF.

CDR3 DNA, as far as it was read: TGCGCCAGCAGCTTTCGGACAGGGGGCGCTGAA. It translates to CASSFRTGGAE. The whole CDR3 region reads CASSFRTGGAEAFF. The gene calls are TRBV5-1 and TRBJ1-1; 11 bases fit TRBD1. The sequenced fragment ends 3 residues before the CDR3 boundary, so the rest is inferred from the germline J gene. Germline assignment: CDR1 SGHRS and CDR2 YFSETQ. The CDR3 covers 14 residues. The ends lost 2 bases at V and 6 bases at J; junction bases unmatched: 3.

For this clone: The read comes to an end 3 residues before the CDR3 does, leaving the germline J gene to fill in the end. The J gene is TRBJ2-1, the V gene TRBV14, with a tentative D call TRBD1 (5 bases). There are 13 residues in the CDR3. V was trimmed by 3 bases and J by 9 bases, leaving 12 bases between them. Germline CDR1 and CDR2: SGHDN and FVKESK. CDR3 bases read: TGTGCCAGCAGCCAGAGACGCCAGGGTGAG. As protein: CASSQRRQGE. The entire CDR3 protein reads CASSQRRQGEQFF.

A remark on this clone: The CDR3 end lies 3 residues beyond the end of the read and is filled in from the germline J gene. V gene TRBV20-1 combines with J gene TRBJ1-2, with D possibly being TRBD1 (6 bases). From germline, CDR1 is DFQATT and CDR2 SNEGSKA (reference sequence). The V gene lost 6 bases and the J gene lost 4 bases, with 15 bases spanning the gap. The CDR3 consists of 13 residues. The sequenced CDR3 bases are TGCAGTGCCAATCGACAGGTTTCCTATGGC. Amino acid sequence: CSANRQVSYG. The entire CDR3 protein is CSANRQVSYGYTF.

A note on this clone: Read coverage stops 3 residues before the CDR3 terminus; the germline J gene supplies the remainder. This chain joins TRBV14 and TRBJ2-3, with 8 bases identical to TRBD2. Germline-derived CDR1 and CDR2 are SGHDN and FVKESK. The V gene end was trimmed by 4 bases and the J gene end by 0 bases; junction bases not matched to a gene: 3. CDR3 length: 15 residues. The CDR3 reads CASSLGGGSTDTQYF. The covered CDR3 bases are TGTGCCAGCAGCCTCGGGGGGGGAAGCACAGATACG.

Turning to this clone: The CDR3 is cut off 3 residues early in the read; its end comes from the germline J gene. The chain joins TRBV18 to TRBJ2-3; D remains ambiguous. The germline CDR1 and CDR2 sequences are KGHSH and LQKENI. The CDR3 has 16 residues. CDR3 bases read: TGTGCCAGCTCACCACCGGGCGCTGGAAACCAAGAGACG. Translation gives CASSPPGAGNQET. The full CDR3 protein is CASSPPGAGNQETQYF. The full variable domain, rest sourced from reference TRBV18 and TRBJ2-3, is NAGVMQNPRHLVRRRGQEARLRCSPMKGHSHVYWYRQLPEEGLKFMVYLQKENIIDESGMPKERFSAEFPKEGPSILRIQQVVRGDSAAYFCASSPPGAGNQETQYFGPGTRLTVL.

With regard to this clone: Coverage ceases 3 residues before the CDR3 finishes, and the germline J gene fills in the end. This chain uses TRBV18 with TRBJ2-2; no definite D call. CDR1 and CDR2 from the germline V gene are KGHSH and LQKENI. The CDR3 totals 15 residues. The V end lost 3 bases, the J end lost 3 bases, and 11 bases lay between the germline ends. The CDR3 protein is CASSPGPVYTGELFF. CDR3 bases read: TGTGCCAGCTCACCTGGGCCAGTATACACCGGGGAG. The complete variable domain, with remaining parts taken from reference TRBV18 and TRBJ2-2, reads NAGVMQNPRHLVRRRGQEARLRCSPMKGHSHVYWYRQLPEEGLKFMVYLQKENIIDESGMPKERFSAEFPKEGPSILRIQQVVRGDSAAYFCASSPGPVYTGELFFGEGSRLTVL.

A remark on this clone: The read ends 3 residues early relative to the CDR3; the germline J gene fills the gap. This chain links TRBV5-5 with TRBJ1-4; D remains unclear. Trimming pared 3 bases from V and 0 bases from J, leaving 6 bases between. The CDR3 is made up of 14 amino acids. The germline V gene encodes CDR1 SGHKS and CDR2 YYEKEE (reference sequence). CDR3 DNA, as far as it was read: TGTGCCAGCAGCTCCACAGCAACTAATGAAAAA. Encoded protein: CASSSTATNEK. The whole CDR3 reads CASSSTATNEKLFF.

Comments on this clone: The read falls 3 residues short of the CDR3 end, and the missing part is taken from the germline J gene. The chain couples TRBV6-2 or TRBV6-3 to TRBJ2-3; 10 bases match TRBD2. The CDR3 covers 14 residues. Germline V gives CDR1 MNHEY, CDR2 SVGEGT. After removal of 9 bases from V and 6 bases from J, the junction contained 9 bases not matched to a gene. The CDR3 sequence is CASQGTSVMDTQYF. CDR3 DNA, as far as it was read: TGTGCCAGTCAAGGGACTAGCGTGATGGATACG.

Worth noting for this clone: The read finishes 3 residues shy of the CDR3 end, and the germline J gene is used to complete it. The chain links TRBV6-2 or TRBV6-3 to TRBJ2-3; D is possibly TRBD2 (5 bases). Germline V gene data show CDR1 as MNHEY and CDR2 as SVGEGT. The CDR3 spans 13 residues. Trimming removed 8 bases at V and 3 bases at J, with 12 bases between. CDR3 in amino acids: CASRSGLTDTQYF. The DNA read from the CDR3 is TGTGCCAGCCGAAGCGGTCTGACAGATACG.

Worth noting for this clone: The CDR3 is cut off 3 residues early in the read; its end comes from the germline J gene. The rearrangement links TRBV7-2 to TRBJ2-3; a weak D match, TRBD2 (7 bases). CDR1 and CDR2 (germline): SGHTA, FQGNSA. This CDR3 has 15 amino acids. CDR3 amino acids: CASSPGGYTQETQYF. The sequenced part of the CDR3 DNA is TGTGCCAGCAGCCCGGGGGGCTATACCCAAGAGACG. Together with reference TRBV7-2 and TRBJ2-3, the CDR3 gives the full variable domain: GAGVSQSPSNKVTEKGKDVELRCDPISGHTALYWYRQSLGQGLEFLIYFQGNSAPDKSGLPSDRFSAERTGGSVSTLTIQRTQQEDSAVYLCASSPGGYTQETQYFGPGTRLTVL.

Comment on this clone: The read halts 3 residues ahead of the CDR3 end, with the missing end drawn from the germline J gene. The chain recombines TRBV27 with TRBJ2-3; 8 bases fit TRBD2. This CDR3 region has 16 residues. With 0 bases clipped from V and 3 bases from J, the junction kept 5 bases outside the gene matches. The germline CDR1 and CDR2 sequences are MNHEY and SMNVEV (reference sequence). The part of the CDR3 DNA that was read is TGTGCCAGCAGTTTATCCAAAACTAGCGGAACAGATACG. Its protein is CASSLSKTSGTDT. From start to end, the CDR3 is CASSLSKTSGTDTQYF.

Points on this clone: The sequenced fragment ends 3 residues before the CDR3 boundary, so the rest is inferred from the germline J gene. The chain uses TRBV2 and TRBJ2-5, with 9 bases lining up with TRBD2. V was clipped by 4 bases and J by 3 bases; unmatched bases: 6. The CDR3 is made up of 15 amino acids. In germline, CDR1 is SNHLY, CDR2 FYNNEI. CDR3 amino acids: CASSVGRLAEETQYF. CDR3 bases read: TGTGCCAGCAGTGTAGGTAGACTAGCGGAAGAGACC. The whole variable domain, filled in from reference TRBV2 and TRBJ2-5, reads EPEVTQTPSHQVTQMGQEVILRCVPISNHLYFYWYRQILGQKVEFLVSFYNNEISEKSEIFDDQFSVERPDGSNFTLKIRSTKLEDSAMYFCASSVGRLAEETQYFGPGTRLLVL.

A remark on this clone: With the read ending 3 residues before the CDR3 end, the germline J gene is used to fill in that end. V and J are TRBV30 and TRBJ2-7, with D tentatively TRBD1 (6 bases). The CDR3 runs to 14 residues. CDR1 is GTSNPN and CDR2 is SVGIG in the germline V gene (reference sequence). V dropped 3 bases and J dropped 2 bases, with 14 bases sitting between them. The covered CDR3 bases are TGTGCCTGGAGCCGACAGGACAGCCCCTACGAG. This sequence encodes CAWSRQDSPYE. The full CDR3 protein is CAWSRQDSPYEQYF.

CDR3 loop: CASSDGVGADTYTF. The covered CDR3 bases are TGTGCCAGTAGTGACGGGGTGGGCGCAGATACC. The chain joins TRBV19 to TRBJ1-2; the D is unclear. The sequence runs out 3 residues before the end of the CDR3; the remainder is reconstructed from the germline J gene. This CDR3 has 14 residues. Germline V gene lookup returns CDR1 LNHDA and CDR2 SQIVND (reference sequence). The full variable domain, completed using reference TRBV19 and TRBJ1-2, is DGGITQSPKYLFRKEGQNVTLSCEQNLNHDAMYWYRQDPGQGLRLIYYSQIVNDFQKGDIAEGYSVSREKKESFPLTVTSAQKNPTAFYLCASSDGVGADTYTFGSGTRLTVV.

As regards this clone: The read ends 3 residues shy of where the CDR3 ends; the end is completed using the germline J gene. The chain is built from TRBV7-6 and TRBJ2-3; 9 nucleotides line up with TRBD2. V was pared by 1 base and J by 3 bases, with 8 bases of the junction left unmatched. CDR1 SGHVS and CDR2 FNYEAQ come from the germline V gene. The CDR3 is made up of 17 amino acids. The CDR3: CASSLGASGVVTDTQYF. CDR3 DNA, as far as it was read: TGTGCCAGCAGCTTAGGGGCTAGCGGGGTTGTAACAGATACG.

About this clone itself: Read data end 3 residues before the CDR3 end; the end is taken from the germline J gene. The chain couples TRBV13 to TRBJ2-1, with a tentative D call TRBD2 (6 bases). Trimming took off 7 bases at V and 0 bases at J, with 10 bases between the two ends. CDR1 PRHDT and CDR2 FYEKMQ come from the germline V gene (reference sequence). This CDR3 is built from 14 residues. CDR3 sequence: CASKAGLSYNEQFF. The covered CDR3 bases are TGTGCCAGCAAAGCGGGTCTCTCCTACAATGAG.

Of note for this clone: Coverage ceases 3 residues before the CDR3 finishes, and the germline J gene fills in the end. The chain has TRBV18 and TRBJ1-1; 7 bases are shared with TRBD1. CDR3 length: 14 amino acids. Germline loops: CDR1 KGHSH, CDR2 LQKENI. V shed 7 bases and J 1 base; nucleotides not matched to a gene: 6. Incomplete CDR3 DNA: TGTGCCAGCTTTTCCGGGACAGAGAACACTGAA. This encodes CASFSGTENTE. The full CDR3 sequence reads CASFSGTENTEAFF.

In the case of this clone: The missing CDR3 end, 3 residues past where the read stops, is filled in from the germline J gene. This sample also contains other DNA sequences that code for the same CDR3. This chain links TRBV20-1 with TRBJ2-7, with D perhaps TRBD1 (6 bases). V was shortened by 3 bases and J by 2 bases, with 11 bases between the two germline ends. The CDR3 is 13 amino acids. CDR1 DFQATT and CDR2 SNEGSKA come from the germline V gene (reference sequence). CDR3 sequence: CSARTGGAYEQYF. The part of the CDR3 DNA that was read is TGCAGTGCTAGGACAGGAGGCGCCTACGAG.

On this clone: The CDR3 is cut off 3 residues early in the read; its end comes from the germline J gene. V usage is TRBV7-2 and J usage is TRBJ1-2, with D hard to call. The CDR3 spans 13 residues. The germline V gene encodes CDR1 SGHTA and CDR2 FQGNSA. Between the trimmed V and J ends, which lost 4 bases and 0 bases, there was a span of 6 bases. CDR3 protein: CASSSSANYGYTF. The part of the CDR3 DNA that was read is TGTGCCAGCAGCTCATCAGCTAACTATGGC.